These 19 T cell receptor beta chains were sequenced from one sample in a study of T cell repertoires in cytomegalovirus infection. TCRdb reprocessed the reads via MiXCR and lists one record per CDR3 protein. This sample yields roughly 990,000 distinct CDR3 sequences, of which roughly 31% are seen a single time; roughly 12% belongs to the top ten. These receptors have no identified antigens. The sequences come from cultured CD8+ T cells from PBMCs, collected from culture after CMV antigen stimulation. Receptor source: a human donor in good health (CMV status not recorded). Some clones in this sample may be carry-over from other donors' samples.

This clonotype has a handful of counts. This chain uses TRBV20-1 with TRBJ1-1; the D is unclear. V lost 6 bases and J 0 bases, leaving 11 bases between the germline ends. The germline gives CDR1 DFQATT, CDR2 SNEGSKA (reference sequence). This CDR3 comprises 13 residues. CDR3 protein: CSAEPRMNTEAFF. The CDR3 coding sequence is TGCAGTGCCGAGCCACGAATGAACACTGAAGCTTTCTTT.

This clonotype was detected ten times or more. This rearrangement joins TRBV12-3 or TRBV12-4 to TRBJ1-1, with a weak D call TRBD1 (5 bases). V was shortened by 7 bases and J by 0 bases, with 21 bases between the two germline ends. The CDR3 extends over 17 amino acids. The CDR3 DNA sequence: TGTGCCAGCACCGCTTCCTGGACGGACATGATGAACACTGAAGCTTTCTTT. Protein product: CASTASWTDMMNTEAFF.

The V call is TRBV25-1, the J call TRBJ1-1; no firm D call. V dropped 1 base and J dropped 0 bases, with 15 bases sitting between them. The CDR3 runs 17 residues. Germline V lookup: CDR1 MGHDK, CDR2 SYGVNS. The CDR3 DNA sequence: TGTGCCAGCAGTGAATGGGAAGTTGGCGGAATGAACACTGAAGCTTTCTTT. Translated, it gives CASSEWEVGGMNTEAFF.

This clonotype showed up just a few times. Written as DNA, the CDR3 is TGTGCCAGCAGCCGGGACATGAACACCATATATTTT. As protein: CASSRDMNTIYF. The chain links TRBV7-6 to TRBJ1-3, with D maybe TRBD1 (6 bases). Germline-derived CDR1 and CDR2 are SGHVS and FNYEAQ. The CDR3 has 12 amino acids. The V and J ends lost 5 bases and 7 bases respectively, with 9 bases between them.

This clonotype was seen at least ten times. This sequence joins TRBV7-8 and TRBJ2-4; 8 bases are a match to TRBD2. Looked up from germline, CDR1 is SGHVS and CDR2 is FQNEAQ. V dropped 4 bases and J dropped 3; count of bases not matched to a gene: 8. This CDR3 has 16 residues. The CDR3 sequence: CASSSPGGPDKNIQYF. CDR3 DNA sequence: TGTGCCAGCAGCTCACCGGGGGGGCCAGACAAAAACATTCAGTACTTC.

The count of this clonotype is one. The rearrangement uses TRBV5-6 and TRBJ2-2, with 14 positions matching TRBD2. Germline CDR1 reads SGHDT; CDR2 reads YYEEEE. The CDR3 loop spans 18 amino acids. V lost 4 bases and J lost 7; bases outside the gene matches: 12. The chain's CDR3 is CASSGGLAGGLRGGELFF. DNA of the CDR3: TGTGCCAGCAGCGGCGGACTAGCGGGGGGCCTGCGGGGCGGGGAGCTGTTTTTT.

There are a few counts of this clonotype. This chain joins TRBV6-6 and TRBJ1-1; 8 positions agree with TRBD1. The CDR3 runs 13 residues. Looked up from germline, CDR1 is MNHNY and CDR2 is SVGAGI (reference sequence). Trimming took 6 bases from V and 4 from J; bases not matched to a gene: 4. The CDR3, as DNA: TGTGCCAGCAGCGAGACAGGGGCCACTGAAGCTTTCTTT. This translates into CASSETGATEAFF.

V usage is TRBV27 and J usage is TRBJ2-2, with 7 nucleotides matching TRBD2. The CDR3 totals 16 residues. The germline V gene has CDR1 MNHEY and CDR2 SMNVEV (reference sequence). V trimming: 4 bases; J trimming: 2 bases; junction bases outside the gene matches: 7. CDR3 sequence (DNA): TGTGCCAGCAGTTATTCAAGCGGGGTAAACACCGGGGAGCTGTTTTTT. Its protein is CASSYSSGVNTGELFF.

The chain carries TRBV2 and TRBJ2-7; D call uncertain. There are 17 residues in the CDR3. V was trimmed by 2 bases and J by 9 bases, leaving 26 bases between them. CDR1 is SNHLY and CDR2 is FYNNEI in the germline V gene. In nucleotides, the CDR3 is TGTGCCAGCAGTGAAAAACATCTCTTCCCCAGGAGTCTGATGCAGTACTTC. As protein: CASSEKHLFPRSLMQYF.

The chain employs TRBV6-2 or TRBV6-3 and TRBJ2-1, with no clear D. V dropped 2 bases and J dropped 6 bases, with 17 bases sitting between them. The CDR3 extends over 16 amino acids. Germline V gene data show CDR1 as MNHEY and CDR2 as SVGEGT. The CDR3 is CASSYAPPGRPNEQFF. The CDR3 DNA follows: TGTGCCAGCAGTTACGCCCCCCCGGGCAGGCCCAATGAGCAGTTCTTC.

The J gene is TRBJ2-7, the V gene TRBV6-6; a weak D match, TRBD2 (6 bases). CDR1 is MNHNY, CDR2 SVGAGI, per germline (reference sequence). There are 16 residues in the CDR3. Between the trimmed V and J ends, which lost 7 bases and 0 bases, there was a span of 19 bases. The CDR3, as DNA: TGTGCCAGCACCCCGCGGGAAGGGACGAGCTCCTACGAGCAGTACTTC. It codes for CASTPREGTSSYEQYF.

In its sample, this clonotype was seen many times. For the CDR3, the DNA is TGTGCCAGCAGTGACTCGGGACAGCATTCACCCCTCCACTTT. Protein product: CASSDSGQHSPLHF. The chain employs TRBV6-4 and TRBJ1-6; 7 bases fit TRBD1. Trimming at V came to 0 bases and at J to 8 bases, leaving 1 base not matched to a gene. Per the germline V gene, CDR1 is MRHNA and CDR2 is SNTAGT. This CDR3 spans 14 amino acids.

J is TRBJ1-5 and V is TRBV7-4; no clear D gene. Germline CDR1 and CDR2: SGHVT and SQSDAQ. V was shortened by 0 bases and J by 4 bases, with 16 bases between the two germline ends. The CDR3 extends over 17 amino acids. The CDR3 nucleotides are TGTGCCAGCAGCTTAGCTTCGGACGGTCCTATTAATCAGCCCCAGCATTTT. It yields the protein CASSLASDGPINQPQHF. The variable domain in full, with the rest retrieved from reference TRBV7-4 and TRBJ1-5, is GAGVSQSPRYKVAKRGRDVALRCDSISGHVTLYWYRQTLGQGSEVLTYSQSDAQRDKSGRPSGRFSAERPERSVSTLKIQRTEQGDSAVYLCASSLASDGPINQPQHFGDGTRLSIL.

V is TRBV7-8 and J is TRBJ1-2; D possibly corresponds to TRBD1 (6 bases). The V end was cut by 5 bases, the J end by 4 bases, with 20 bases between. Per the germline V gene, CDR1 is SGHVS and CDR2 is FQNEAQ. The CDR3 has 16 amino acids. The CDR3: CASSPRPFETGYGYTF. In DNA, the CDR3 is TGTGCCAGCAGCCCAAGACCTTTTGAGACAGGCTATGGCTACACCTTC.

The chain links TRBV6-5 to TRBJ1-6; the match to TRBD1 covers 7 bases. CDR1 MNHEY and CDR2 SVGAGI come from the germline V gene. V lost 2 bases and J lost 0; bases outside the gene matches: 16. The CDR3 is 21 amino acids. CDR3 region: CASSYPPVGTDPNSYNSPLHF. CDR3 in DNA: TGTGCCAGCAGTTACCCCCCAGTGGGGACAGACCCCAACTCCTATAATTCACCCCTCCACTTT.

Only one count was recorded for this clonotype. Written as DNA, the CDR3 is TGTGCCAGCAGCCAAGATGAGTACGAAGGACCCGGACTAGCGGGGGCAGATACGCAGTATTTT. Residues: CASSQDEYEGPGLAGADTQYF. This chain connects TRBV14 to TRBJ2-3, with 13 bases identical to TRBD2. Germline CDR1 and CDR2: SGHDN and FVKESK. V lost 0 bases and J lost 4; bases outside the gene matches: 16. The CDR3 extends over 21 amino acids. The full variable domain, in which reference TRBV14 and TRBJ2-3 provide the parts outside the CDR3, is EAGVTQFPSHSVIEKGQTVTLRCDPISGHDNLYWYRRVMGKEIKFLLHFVKESKQDESGMPNNRFLAERTGGTYSTLKVQPAELEDSGVYFCASSQDEYEGPGLAGADTQYFGPGTRLTVL.

This clonotype showed up many times. The chain has TRBV11-2 and TRBJ1-4; weak D call: TRBD1 (6 bases). The CDR3 is 12 amino acids. Germline CDR1 is SGHAT and CDR2 is FQNNGV. V was clipped by 5 bases and J by 8 bases, with 9 bases between them. CDR3 DNA: TGTGCCAGCAGCCCCGGGACAGAAAAACTGTTTTTT. Its translation is CASSPGTEKLFF.

With respect to this clonotype: At one boundary the junction diverges from the germline segment, which might be a read error. The chain links TRBV6-5 to TRBJ1-1; D not resolved. CDR3 length equals 15 residues. CDR1 and CDR2 from the germline V gene are MNHEY and SVGAGI. The CDR3 sequence: CVSSYYQASNTEAFF. Here the CDR3 DNA reads TGTGTCAGCAGTTACTATCAGGCTTCGAACACTGAAGCTTTCTTT.

The V and J genes are TRBV27 and TRBJ1-5; 7 bases match TRBD1. V lost 4 bases, J lost 0 bases, and 6 bases stayed unmatched. Germline CDR1 and CDR2: MNHEY and SMNVEV (reference sequence). This CDR3 has 16 amino acids. CDR3 DNA: TGTGCCAGCAGTTCCACAGGGGACTATAGCAATCAGCCCCAGCATTTT. Its translation is CASSSTGDYSNQPQHF.